This T cell receptor beta chain was recovered during a study of Graves' ophthalmopathy and Graves' hyperthyroidism (dated by TCRdb to 2016 to 2019). For context, the study as a whole: Peripheral blood was collected before any treatment was given, at the time of initial diagnosis. The study used TCR beta repertoire signatures to distinguish Graves' ophthalmopathy from Graves' hyperthyroidism and to predict progression to ophthalmopathy. In total, some 140 blood samples were TCR-sequenced: approximately 40 ophthalmopathy, under 80 hyperthyroidism and some 17 hyperthyroidism-to-ophthalmopathy patients. To explore V-J signatures distinguishing ophthalmopathy from hyperthyroidism, a discovery set of about a hundred patients (43 ophthalmopathy, around 55 stable hyperthyroidism) was enrolled. For independent validation, a separate cohort was made up of 18 hyperthyroidism patients plus 17 patients who later progressed from hyperthyroidism to ophthalmopathy. In six hyperthyroidism patients, the T-cell repertoire of thyroid tissue was compared with the T-cell repertoire of blood. After sampling, hyperthyroidism patients received methimazole starting at 30 mg daily, and ophthalmopathy patients received high-dose intravenous methylprednisolone.

Beyond this particular receptor, the publication reports: In cross-validation, the 13-signature model distinguished ophthalmopathy from stable hyperthyroidism with 85% to 90% sensitivity and around 82% specificity, and in the test set the corresponding values were approximately 80% and 68%. Sample size was not statistically predetermined, and group allocation was not concealed from the investigators. Most expanded thyroid clonotypes with frequency above 0.001 were also detected in blood, suggesting blood repertoires may reflect the thyroid immune response. In validation, the model predicted ophthalmopathy progression with nearly 71% sensitivity and approximately 78% specificity; some 13 predicted patients were CT-confirmed with GO in a median of 6.5 months.

For repertoire sequencing, the TCR beta CDR3 regions were amplified from RNA transcripts. HTBI primers and the Qiagen OneStep RT-PCR kit were used in a first-round RT-PCR, which was followed by a second-round multiplex PCR, size selection and purification. Libraries were sequenced paired-end with 100 bp reads on an Illumina HiSeq2000. As for the authors' bioinformatics: Reads were processed with SOAPnuke, discarding reads with adapters, uncalled bases, mean Phred below 15, or no exact constant-primer or identifier match. COPE v1.2.5 was used to merge the high-quality paired reads. Each unique nucleotide sequence was defined as a clonotype, and clonotypes were aligned to IMGT TRB V, D and J references with MiTCR v1.1. The analysis was limited to V-J combinations with a frequency above 0.0001, which together covered 99.2% of the repertoires. For each V-J combination, a TCR clonal expansion and chaos score was defined as F50 clonal expansion divided by the chaos observed in the TCRdist matrix. Welch's t-statistics and random forest were used to narrow the features down to more than 10 V-J combinations, which were then fed into a naive Bayes classifier. Thyroid-blood repertoire similarity was quantified with the Morisita-Horn index. In TCRdb, the public reads were trimmed at Q25 with fastp and aligned with MiXCR, with productive beta chains retained. Each CDR3 protein gets just one entry, which takes the most common genes and DNA from the rows behind it. TCRdb's processing, not the authors' own work, is the source of the V and J calls. Present in this sample are almost 750,000 distinct CDR3 sequences, about 44% of which were seen just once. The ten largest clones capture 44% of the sample.

To note about this clonotype: It has no known antigen specificity. No much larger clone exists at a distance of one base, and base qualities are not known.

The CDR3 sequence holds 14 residues, the cysteine and phenylalanine included. Only CDR3 DNA is held: 42 bases, read in frame from base 1. Via the germline V gene, CDR1 is MNHEY and CDR2 SVGAGI. Trimming removed 2 bases from V and 7 bases from J, leaving 9 bases between the germline ends. Ophthalmopathy patients had moderately to severely active disease, Clinical Activity Score of at least 3, NOSPECS grade of at least 4, and disease duration under 3 months. Anyone with other autoimmune diseases, uncontrolled infections, pregnancy or lactation was excluded from the study. Clinical symptoms, serum thyroxine, TRAb, thyroid ultrasound and orbital computed tomography were used for diagnosis. Ficoll-Paque density gradient centrifugation was used to isolate PBMCs from about 9.4 ml of fresh peripheral blood. Total RNA was extracted with Trizol reagent and quality-checked on an Agilent 2100 Bioanalyzer.

The rearrangement joined TRBV6-5 to TRBJ1-6; the D region possibly corresponds to TRBD1 (6 bases align). Sequencing was done on a sample of peripheral blood. This TCR came from an adult man with Graves' ophthalmopathy. The CDR3 in this case is CASSYGGANSPLHF. The DNA is as follows: TGTGCCAGCAGTTACGGGGGGGCAAATTCACCCCTCCACTTT.